These 2 T cell receptor beta chains were sequenced from one sample in a study of CD8+CD57+ T cells in acquired aplastic anemia. Sequencing involved patients with CD8+CD57+ cell expansion previously shown by flow cytometry. Profiling that covered TCR beta VDJ and CDR3 relied on genomic DNA as its template. TCRdb itself ran the reads through MiXCR, one entry per CDR3 protein. The table shows roughly 250,000 distinct CDR3 sequences, with about 80% occurring only once. The sequenced sample consisted of sorted CD4+, CD8+, or CD8+CD57+ T cells (not recorded which) from PBMCs. The receptors were gathered from a human donor with aplastic anemia.

The rearrangement links TRBV7-9 to TRBJ1-5; the D is unclear. V dropped 5 bases and J dropped 14 bases, with 22 bases sitting between them. The length of the CDR3 is 14 residues. From germline, CDR1 is SEHNR and CDR2 FQNEAQ (reference sequence). CDR3 amino acids: CASSEERSGETEHF. CDR3 sequence (DNA): TGTGCCAGCAGCGAAGAAAGAAGCGGGGAGACCGAGCATTTT.

In regard to this clonotype: One end of the junction fails to match germline, which may point to a read error. J is TRBJ1-1 and V is TRBV9, with D perhaps matching TRBD1 (5 bases). This CDR3 is 14 amino acids long. Germline CDR1 is SGDLS and CDR2 is YYNGEE. The CDR3 DNA reads as TGTGCCAGCAGCGTATCAGGGACGGGCGCCAACGTCCTCTTT. It codes for CASSVSGTGANVLF.